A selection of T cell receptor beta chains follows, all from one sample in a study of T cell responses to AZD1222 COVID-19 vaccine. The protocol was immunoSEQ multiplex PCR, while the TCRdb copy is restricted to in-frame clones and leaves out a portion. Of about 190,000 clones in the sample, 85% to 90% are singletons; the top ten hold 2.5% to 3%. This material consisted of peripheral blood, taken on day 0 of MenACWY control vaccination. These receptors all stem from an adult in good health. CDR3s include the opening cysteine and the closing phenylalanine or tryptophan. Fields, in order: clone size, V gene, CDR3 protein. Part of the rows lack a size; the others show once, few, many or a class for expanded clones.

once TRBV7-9 CASSLHPGNTEAFF
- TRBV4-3 CASSQDRELYNEQFF
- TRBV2 CASRGQGGYGYTF
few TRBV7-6 CASSPGRNSNQPQHF
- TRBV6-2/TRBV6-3 CASSDSGVLGGEQYF
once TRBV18 CASSPGAGNNSPLHF
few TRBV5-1 CASSSDGTSYNEQFF
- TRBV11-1 CASSLSRTVEQYF
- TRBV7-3 CASSFSGTNNEQFF
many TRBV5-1 CASSLKTPGSEAFF
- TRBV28 CASSLVNTGQGAGNTEAFF
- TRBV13 CASSLPGGEVGYTF
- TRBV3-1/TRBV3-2 CASSQATGTGGGKLFF
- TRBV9 CASSPQGNGNSPLHF
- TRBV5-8 CASSLAFSATDHYGYTF
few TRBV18 CASSPTKLGNTEAFF
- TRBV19 CASSPRVRNYGYTF